One and the same sample provided the 26 T cell receptor beta chains below, sequenced in a study of molecular identifiers for immune sequencing clone quantification. TCRdb reprocessed the PCR reads with MiXCR, giving one entry per CDR3 protein. Found here are approximately 670,000 distinct CDR3 sequences, roughly 21% of them singletons; the top ten hold 0.85%. Material for sequencing was naive CD8+ T cells from blood, with Jurkat cell RNA spiked in. The subset denotes: FACS-sorted CD8+CD4-CCR7+CD45RA+ naive T cells. Receptors originate from a human donor in good health. Some libraries in this study had Jurkat cell RNA spiked in.

V usage is TRBV7-8 and J usage is TRBJ1-2; 7 positions match TRBD1. From germline, CDR1 is SGHVS and CDR2 FQNEAQ. The CDR3 extends over 15 amino acids. V gave up 1 base and J gave up 3 bases; unmatched junction bases: 5. In DNA form, the CDR3 reads TGTGCCAGCAGCTTAGTGGGGACAGCCCACTATGGCTACACCTTC. It yields the protein CASSLVGTAHYGYTF.

This clonotype was picked up many times. The chain employs TRBV2 and TRBJ2-7; D unclear. Germline loops: CDR1 SNHLY, CDR2 FYNNEI. V was clipped by 1 base and J by 4 bases, with 8 bases between them. The length of the CDR3 is 13 residues. CDR3 bases: TGTGCCAGCAGTGAAGGAGGAGTGTACGAGCAGTACTTC. Translating gives CASSEGGVYEQYF. Together with reference TRBV2 and TRBJ2-7, the CDR3 gives the full variable domain: EPEVTQTPSHQVTQMGQEVILRCVPISNHLYFYWYRQILGQKVEFLVSFYNNEISEKSEIFDDQFSVERPDGSNFTLKIRSTKLEDSAMYFCASSEGGVYEQYFGPGTRLTVT.

This clonotype was picked up many times. This rearrangement joins TRBV12-3 or TRBV12-4 to TRBJ1-1; possible D gene TRBD1, 6 bases. This CDR3 is built from 12 residues. Trimming took 4 bases from V and 5 from J, leaving 8 bases between them. The CDR3 nucleotides read TGTGCCAGCAGTTACGGGACAACTGAAGCTTTCTTT. Translation gives CASSYGTTEAFF.

This clonotype was detected many times. In DNA, the CDR3 is TGTGCCAGCAGCCAAGACGCCAATACCGTTGAGGATACGCAGTATTTT. It encodes CASSQDANTVEDTQYF. The rearrangement uses TRBV4-2 and TRBJ2-3; D remains ambiguous. The germline V gene has CDR1 LGHNA and CDR2 YNFKEQ. Trimming left V 0 bases short and J 6 bases short, with 16 bases between. The CDR3 totals 16 residues.

This clonotype was picked up a small number of times. This chain connects TRBV20-1 to TRBJ2-7; D uncertain. This CDR3 has 13 residues. The V end was cut by 8 bases, the J end by 2 bases, with 16 bases between. In germline, CDR1 is DFQATT, CDR2 SNEGSKA (reference sequence). The CDR3 DNA reads as TGCAGTCCTGCTCGGCTATCTACCTACGAGCAGTACTTC. Its protein is CSPARLSTYEQYF.

In this sample, this clonotype turned up a few times. V and J are TRBV9 and TRBJ2-5, with 10 bases matching TRBD2. V lost 3 bases to trimming and J lost 5 bases; unmatched junction nucleotides: 10. CDR3 length: 16 amino acids. Germline V gene sequence: CDR1 SGDLS, CDR2 YYNGEE. CDR3 nucleotides: TGTGCCAGCAGCGCAAATAGCGGGGGGCCTGAGGAGACCCAGTACTTC. Protein: CASSANSGGPEETQYF.

The chain employs TRBV30 and TRBJ1-6; D is ambiguous. The germline gives CDR1 GTSNPN, CDR2 SVGIG (reference sequence). Trimming took off 1 base at V and 7 bases at J, with 11 bases between the two ends. This CDR3 is 14 amino acids long. Here the CDR3 DNA reads TGTGCCTGGAGTGCTTGGCAGGAGAATTCACCCCTCCACTTT. It translates to CAWSAWQENSPLHF. Full variable domain (rest looked up from reference TRBV30 and TRBJ1-6): SQTIHQWPATLVQPVGSPLSLECTVEGTSNPNLYWYRQAAGRGLQLLFYSVGIGQISSEVPQNLSASRPQDRQFILSSKKLLLSDSGFYLCAWSAWQENSPLHFGNGTRLTVT.

This clonotype has more than one count but fewer than ten. The CDR3, as DNA: TGTGCCAGCAGTATGTACAGAGCCTACGAGCAGTACTTC. Translating gives CASSMYRAYEQYF. V gene TRBV27 combines with J gene TRBJ2-7; D call uncertain. This CDR3 comprises 13 residues. Trimming stripped 5 bases from V and 2 bases from J, with 10 bases between. CDR1 and CDR2 (germline): MNHEY, SMNVEV (reference sequence).

V is TRBV7-6 and J is TRBJ2-2; 9 bases are a match to TRBD2. V was pared by 5 bases and J by 3 bases, with 7 bases of the junction left unmatched. The CDR3 consists of 16 residues. Germline V gene data show CDR1 as SGHVS and CDR2 as FNYEAQ. CDR3 sequence (DNA): TGTGCCAGCAGCCGAAGCGGGGGGCGATACACCGGGGAGCTGTTTTTT. Its protein product is CASSRSGGRYTGELFF.

V is TRBV20-1 and J is TRBJ2-7; the match to TRBD2 covers 8 bases. The V segment lost 2 bases and the J segment 2 bases; nucleotides outside the gene matches: 8. This CDR3 region has 15 residues. Per germline, CDR1 DFQATT and CDR2 SNEGSKA (reference sequence). The CDR3 nucleotides read TGCAGTGCTAGACCAAGCGGGAGAGTACCCTACGAGCAGTACTTC. This translates into CSARPSGRVPYEQYF.

In this sample, this clonotype turned up many times. V is TRBV7-2 and J is TRBJ2-1; D remains unclear. The CDR3 covers 14 residues. CDR1 is SGHTA and CDR2 is FQGNSA in the germline V gene. V lost 2 bases and J lost 7, with 12 bases in between. CDR3 in amino acids: CASSLIVFRNEQFF. DNA of the CDR3: TGTGCCAGCAGCTTAATAGTGTTCAGGAATGAGCAGTTCTTC.

Regarding this clonotype: With a much larger clone just one base away, this may be a read error. The chain has TRBV6-5 and TRBJ1-1; D possibly corresponds to TRBD1 (5 bases). Germline CDR1 MNHEY, CDR2 SVGAGI. The CDR3 loop spans 13 amino acids. CDR3 residues: CASYPGADTEASF. CDR3 nucleotides: TGTGCCAGCTATCCCGGGGCCGACACTGAAGCTTCCTTT.

Ten or more counts support this clonotype. This rearrangement joins TRBV27 to TRBJ2-7; 12 bases map to TRBD1. The CDR3 has 14 amino acids. V shed 6 bases and J 6 bases; nucleotides not matched to a gene: 6. Germline loops: CDR1 MNHEY, CDR2 SMNVEV (reference sequence). DNA for the CDR3: TGTGCCAGCAGGATCCCGGGACAGGGGGCCGAGCAGTACTTC. Its protein product is CASRIPGQGAEQYF.

This clonotype was observed at least ten times. This rearrangement joins TRBV4-3 to TRBJ2-3; tentatively, D is TRBD2 (6 bases). The germline CDR1 and CDR2 sequences are LGHNA and YSLEER. V was clipped by 1 base and J by 3 bases, with 11 bases between them. The CDR3 is 15 residues long. The CDR3 spells CASSQVSRGTDTQYF. In DNA form, the CDR3 reads TGCGCCAGCAGCCAAGTCAGCCGGGGGACAGATACGCAGTATTTT.

Details on this clonotype: This may arise from a read error, as a much more abundant clone is one base away. The rearrangement uses TRBV6-5 and TRBJ1-5, with no clear D. V was pared by 2 bases and J by 9 bases, with 8 bases between. This CDR3 contains 12 residues. In germline, CDR1 is MNHEY, CDR2 SVGAGI. Here the CDR3 reads CASSYPFRPQHF. For the CDR3, the DNA is TGTGCCAGCAGTTACCCGTTTCGGCCCCAGCATTTT.

The rearrangement uses TRBV27 and TRBJ1-2; TRBD1 matches 9 bases. Per germline, CDR1 MNHEY and CDR2 SMNVEV (reference sequence). V trimming: 5 bases; J trimming: 4 bases; junction bases outside the gene matches: 5. The CDR3 contains 14 residues. The CDR3 is CASSGTGTFYGYTF. Here the CDR3 DNA reads TGTGCCAGCAGTGGGACAGGGACGTTCTATGGCTACACCTTC.

This clonotype was recorded at least ten times. This chain links TRBV11-2 with TRBJ1-4; D unresolved. V shed 0 bases and J shed 8 bases, with 13 bases lying between them. Looked up from germline, CDR1 is SGHAT and CDR2 is FQNNGV. CDR3 length: 15 residues. The CDR3 loop is CASSLEAAAGEKLFF. In DNA, the CDR3 is TGTGCCAGCAGCTTAGAGGCCGCCGCCGGGGAAAAACTGTTTTTT. The complete variable domain, with remaining parts taken from reference TRBV11-2 and TRBJ1-4, reads EAGVAQSPRYKIIEKRQSVAFWCNPISGHATLYWYQQILGQGPKLLIQFQNNGVVDDSQLPKDRFSAERLKGVDSTLKIQPAKLEDSAVYLCASSLEAAAGEKLFFGSGTQLSVL.

The sample holds many counts of this clonotype. The V gene is TRBV12-3 or TRBV12-4, the J gene TRBJ2-5; D gene ambiguous. CDR3 length: 12 residues. Deletions cut 5 bases from V and 2 bases from J, with 6 bases between. The CDR3 spells CASSPQQETQYF. DNA for the CDR3: TGTGCCAGCAGTCCTCAACAAGAGACCCAGTACTTC.

This clonotype has a count of ten or more. The chain links TRBV2 to TRBJ1-1; TRBD1 is a possible D gene (5 bases). CDR3 length: 12 residues. Germline V gives CDR1 SNHLY, CDR2 FYNNEI. Trimming removed 7 bases from V and 3 bases from J, with 9 bases in between. The CDR3 loop is CASKGYHTEAFF. CDR3 bases: TGTGCCAGCAAGGGGTATCACACTGAAGCTTTCTTT.

The chain combines TRBV19 with TRBJ2-7; the D is unclear. Germline V CDR1 and CDR2: LNHDA, SQIVND (reference sequence). V lost 2 bases to trimming and J lost 6 bases, with 14 bases between them. The CDR3 length is 14 residues. This chain's CDR3 is CASSINWFVSEQYF. CDR3 in DNA: TGTGCCAGTAGTATAAATTGGTTCGTGTCCGAGCAGTACTTC. The whole variable domain, filled in from reference TRBV19 and TRBJ2-7, reads DGGITQSPKYLFRKEGQNVTLSCEQNLNHDAMYWYRQDPGQGLRLIYYSQIVNDFQKGDIAEGYSVSREKKESFPLTVTSAQKNPTAFYLCASSINWFVSEQYFGPGTRLTVT.

This clonotype appeared many times. The genes are TRBV9 and TRBJ1-1; a weak D match, TRBD1 (5 bases). Germline V gives CDR1 SGDLS, CDR2 YYNGEE. The V end was cut by 3 bases, the J end by 5 bases, with 17 bases between. The CDR3 contains 15 residues. Here the CDR3 reads CASSAGRGRGTEAFF. CDR3 sequence (DNA): TGTGCCAGCAGCGCCGGACGGGGGAGAGGGACTGAAGCTTTCTTT. Drawing the rest from reference TRBV9 and TRBJ1-1, the complete variable domain is DSGVTQTPKHLITATGQRVTLRCSPRSGDLSVYWYQQSLDQGLQFLIQYYNGEERAKGNILERFSAQQFPDLHSELNLSSLELGDSALYFCASSAGRGRGTEAFFGQGTRLTVV.

At least ten counts were recorded for this clonotype. The chain joins TRBV27 to TRBJ2-3, with 7 bases aligning to TRBD2. This CDR3 has 14 amino acids. Unmatched junction bases numbered 6, after V lost 5 bases and J lost 4 bases. Germline V gives CDR1 MNHEY, CDR2 SMNVEV (reference sequence). CDR3 in DNA: TGTGCCAGCAGTCCCCGGACTAGGGCAGATACGCAGTATTTT. Protein sequence: CASSPRTRADTQYF.

This clonotype was seen ten or more times. The chain joins TRBV6-5 to TRBJ2-3, with 8 nucleotides matching TRBD2. Germline lookup yields CDR1 MNHEY and CDR2 SVGAGI. There are 17 residues in the CDR3. J was trimmed by 3 bases and V by 6 bases; bases with no gene match: 14. The CDR3 sequence: CASSQTSPGGFTDTQYF. CDR3 DNA sequence: TGTGCCAGCAGCCAAACCTCCCCGGGGGGGTTTACAGATACGCAGTATTTT.

This clonotype was observed many times. The V call is TRBV2, the J call TRBJ2-7, with a weak D call TRBD2 (6 bases). Trimming took 7 bases from V and 2 from J, leaving 18 bases between them. The CDR3 totals 15 residues. The germline V gene has CDR1 SNHLY and CDR2 FYNNEI. The CDR3, as DNA: TGTGCCAGCATTGGGGCGGGGCAGGGAACCTACGAGCAGTACTTC. Amino acids: CASIGAGQGTYEQYF.

The rearrangement uses TRBV5-6 and TRBJ2-2; no reliable D call. This CDR3 has 15 residues. V lost 2 bases, J lost 3 bases, and 11 bases lay in between. Germline V gives CDR1 SGHDT, CDR2 YYEEEE. The CDR3 DNA follows: TGTGCCAGCAGCTTACGTCTAACAGACACCGGGGAGCTGTTTTTT. Amino acid sequence: CASSLRLTDTGELFF.

This chain's CDR3 is CASSLEDGRSHSYEQYF. In DNA form, the CDR3 reads TGTGCCAGCAGCTTAGAAGATGGGAGAAGCCACTCCTACGAGCAGTACTTC. The chain has TRBV11-2 and TRBJ2-7; weak D call: TRBD2 (5 bases). V was trimmed by 0 bases and J by 0 bases, leaving 15 bases between them. This CDR3 is built from 17 residues. Germline CDR1 and CDR2: SGHAT and FQNNGV.